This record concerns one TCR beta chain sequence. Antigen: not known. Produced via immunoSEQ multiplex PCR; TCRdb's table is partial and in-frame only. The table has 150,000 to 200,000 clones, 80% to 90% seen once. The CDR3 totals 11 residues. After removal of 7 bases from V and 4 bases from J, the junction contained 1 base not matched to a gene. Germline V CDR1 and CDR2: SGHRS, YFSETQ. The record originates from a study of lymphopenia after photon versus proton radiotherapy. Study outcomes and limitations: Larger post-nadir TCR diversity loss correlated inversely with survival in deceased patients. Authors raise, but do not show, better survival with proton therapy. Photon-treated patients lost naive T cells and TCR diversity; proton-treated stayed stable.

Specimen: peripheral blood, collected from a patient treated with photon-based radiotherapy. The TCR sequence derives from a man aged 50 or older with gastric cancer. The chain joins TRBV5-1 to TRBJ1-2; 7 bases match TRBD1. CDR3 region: CASGTVYGYTF. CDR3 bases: TGCGCCAGCGGGACAGTCTATGGCTACACCTTC.